This T cell receptor (beta chain) was sequenced in a study of metastatic and nonmetastatic thyroid tumors. Overall study findings and caveats: Reports indicated that malignant thyroid tumors showed significantly higher TCR beta diversity than benign nodules did, in blood and tumor.

Each patient went into thyroid surgery without having received any treatment. This clone came up many times. What it binds is unknown. Trimming stripped 3 bases from V and 5 bases from J, with 10 bases between. This CDR3 comprises 12 residues. Germline-derived CDR1 and CDR2 are SQVTM and ANQGSEA. TCRdb re-clonotyped the PCR reads through MiXCR. The sample consists of fewer than 30,000 clones, roughly 16% of them appearing once. The receptor comes from a female donor with papillary thyroid cancer or a benign thyroid nodule (not recorded which). Some clones in this sample may be carry-over from other donors' samples. Material: blood. The V gene is TRBV29-1, the J gene TRBJ1-2; TRBD1 might be the D (6 bases). For the CDR3, the DNA is TGCAGCGTTGACAGGGGAGGTTATGGCTACACCTTC. It encodes CSVDRGGYGYTF.